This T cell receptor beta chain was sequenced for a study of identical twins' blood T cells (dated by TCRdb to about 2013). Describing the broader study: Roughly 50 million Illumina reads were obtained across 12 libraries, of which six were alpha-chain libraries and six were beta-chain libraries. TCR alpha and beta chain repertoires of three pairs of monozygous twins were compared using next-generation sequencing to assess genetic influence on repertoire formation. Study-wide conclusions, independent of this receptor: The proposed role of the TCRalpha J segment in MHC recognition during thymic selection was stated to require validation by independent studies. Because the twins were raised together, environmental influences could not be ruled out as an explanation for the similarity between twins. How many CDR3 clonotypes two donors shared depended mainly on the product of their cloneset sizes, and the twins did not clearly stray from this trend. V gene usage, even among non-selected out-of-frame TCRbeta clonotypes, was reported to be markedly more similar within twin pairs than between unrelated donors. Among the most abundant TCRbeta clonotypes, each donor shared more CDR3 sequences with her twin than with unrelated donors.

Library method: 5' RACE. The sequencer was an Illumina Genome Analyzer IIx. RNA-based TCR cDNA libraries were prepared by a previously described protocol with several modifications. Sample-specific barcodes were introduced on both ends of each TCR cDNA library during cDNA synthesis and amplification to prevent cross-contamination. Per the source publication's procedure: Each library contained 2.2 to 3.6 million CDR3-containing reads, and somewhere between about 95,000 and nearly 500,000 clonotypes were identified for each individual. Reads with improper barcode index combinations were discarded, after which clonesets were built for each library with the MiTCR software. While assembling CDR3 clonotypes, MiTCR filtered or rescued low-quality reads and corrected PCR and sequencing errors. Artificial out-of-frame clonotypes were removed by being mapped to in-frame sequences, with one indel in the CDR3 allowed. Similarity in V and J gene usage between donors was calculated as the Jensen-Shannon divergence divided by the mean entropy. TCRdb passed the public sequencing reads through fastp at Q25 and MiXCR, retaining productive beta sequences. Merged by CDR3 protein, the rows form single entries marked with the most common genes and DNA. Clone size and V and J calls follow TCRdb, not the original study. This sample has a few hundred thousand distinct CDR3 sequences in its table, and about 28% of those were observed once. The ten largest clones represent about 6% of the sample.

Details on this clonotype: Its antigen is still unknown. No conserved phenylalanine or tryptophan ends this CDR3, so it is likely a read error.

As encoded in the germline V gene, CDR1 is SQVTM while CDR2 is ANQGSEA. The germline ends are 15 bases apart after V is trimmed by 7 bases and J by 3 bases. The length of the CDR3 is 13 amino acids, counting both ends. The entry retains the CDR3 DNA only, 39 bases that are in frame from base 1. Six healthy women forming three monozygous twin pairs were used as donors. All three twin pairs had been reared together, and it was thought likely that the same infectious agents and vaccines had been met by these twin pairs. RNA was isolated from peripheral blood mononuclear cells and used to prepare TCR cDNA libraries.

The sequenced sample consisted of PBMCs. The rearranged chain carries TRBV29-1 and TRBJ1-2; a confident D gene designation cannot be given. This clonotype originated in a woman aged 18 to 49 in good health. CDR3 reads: CSDQAGLDYGYTL. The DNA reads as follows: TGCAGCGATCAGGCGGGCCTAGACTATGGCTACACCCTC.